The next 5 T cell receptor beta chains were all read from a single sample in a study of sequential checkpoint blockade in melanoma. TCRdb's copy holds only in-frame clones and misses some; the assay was immunoSEQ multiplex PCR. Of about 6,900 clones in the sample, 20% to 30% were seen once. Specified treatment: randomized to nivolumab then ipilimumab (arm A) or the reverse (arm B). Specimen: tumor tissue (inferred from file names), collected from a patient given nivolumab and ipilimumab in sequence. All receptors derive from a human donor with melanoma.

The chain recombines TRBV10-2 with TRBJ2-1; the match to TRBD2 covers 8 bases. The CDR3 contains 16 residues. V dropped 4 bases and J dropped 8; count of bases not matched to a gene: 13. CDR1 is WSHSY, CDR2 SAAADI, per germline. CDR3 residues: CASSGAGTRDIHEQFF. For the CDR3, the DNA is TGCGCCAGCAGTGGTGCCGGGACTAGGGATATACATGAGCAGTTCTTC.

The chain has TRBV9 and TRBJ2-1; 10 bases are a match to TRBD2. This CDR3 is built from 14 residues. Germline loops: CDR1 SGDLS, CDR2 YYNGEE. V shed 0 bases, J shed 9 bases, and the junction held 3 bases outside the gene matches. CDR3 sequence reads: CASSVAGTSVEQFF. The CDR3 DNA sequence: TGTGCCAGCAGCGTAGCGGGGACTAGCGTTGAGCAGTTCTTC.

This clone was picked up a small number of times. The chain carries TRBV10-3 and TRBJ1-1; D remains ambiguous. The CDR3 is 12 residues long. Germline CDR1 and CDR2: ENHRY and SYGVKD. V shed 0 bases and J shed 6 bases, with 5 bases lying between them. CDR3: CAISESLAEAFF. CDR3 coding DNA: TGTGCCATCAGTGAGTCCTTAGCTGAAGCTTTCTTT.

This clone was detected a few times. The V and J genes are TRBV6-8 and TRBJ2-3; D is unresolved. This CDR3 has 12 amino acids. V lost 5 bases and J 6 bases, leaving 9 bases between the germline ends. In germline, CDR1 is MNHGY, CDR2 SAAAGT. CDR3 residues: CASSALLDTQYF. CDR3 in DNA: TGTGCCAGCAGTGCCCTCCTGGATACGCAGTATTTT.

This clone showed up many times. The chain links TRBV11-3 to TRBJ1-2; D not resolved. CDR3 length: 15 residues. The V gene's germline CDR1 is SGHNT and CDR2 YENEEA. V gave up 5 bases and J gave up 4 bases, with 17 bases separating them. Here the CDR3 reads CASSPSDSRSYGYTF. CDR3 sequence (DNA): TGTGCCAGCAGCCCCTCAGACTCCCGAAGCTATGGCTACACCTTC.